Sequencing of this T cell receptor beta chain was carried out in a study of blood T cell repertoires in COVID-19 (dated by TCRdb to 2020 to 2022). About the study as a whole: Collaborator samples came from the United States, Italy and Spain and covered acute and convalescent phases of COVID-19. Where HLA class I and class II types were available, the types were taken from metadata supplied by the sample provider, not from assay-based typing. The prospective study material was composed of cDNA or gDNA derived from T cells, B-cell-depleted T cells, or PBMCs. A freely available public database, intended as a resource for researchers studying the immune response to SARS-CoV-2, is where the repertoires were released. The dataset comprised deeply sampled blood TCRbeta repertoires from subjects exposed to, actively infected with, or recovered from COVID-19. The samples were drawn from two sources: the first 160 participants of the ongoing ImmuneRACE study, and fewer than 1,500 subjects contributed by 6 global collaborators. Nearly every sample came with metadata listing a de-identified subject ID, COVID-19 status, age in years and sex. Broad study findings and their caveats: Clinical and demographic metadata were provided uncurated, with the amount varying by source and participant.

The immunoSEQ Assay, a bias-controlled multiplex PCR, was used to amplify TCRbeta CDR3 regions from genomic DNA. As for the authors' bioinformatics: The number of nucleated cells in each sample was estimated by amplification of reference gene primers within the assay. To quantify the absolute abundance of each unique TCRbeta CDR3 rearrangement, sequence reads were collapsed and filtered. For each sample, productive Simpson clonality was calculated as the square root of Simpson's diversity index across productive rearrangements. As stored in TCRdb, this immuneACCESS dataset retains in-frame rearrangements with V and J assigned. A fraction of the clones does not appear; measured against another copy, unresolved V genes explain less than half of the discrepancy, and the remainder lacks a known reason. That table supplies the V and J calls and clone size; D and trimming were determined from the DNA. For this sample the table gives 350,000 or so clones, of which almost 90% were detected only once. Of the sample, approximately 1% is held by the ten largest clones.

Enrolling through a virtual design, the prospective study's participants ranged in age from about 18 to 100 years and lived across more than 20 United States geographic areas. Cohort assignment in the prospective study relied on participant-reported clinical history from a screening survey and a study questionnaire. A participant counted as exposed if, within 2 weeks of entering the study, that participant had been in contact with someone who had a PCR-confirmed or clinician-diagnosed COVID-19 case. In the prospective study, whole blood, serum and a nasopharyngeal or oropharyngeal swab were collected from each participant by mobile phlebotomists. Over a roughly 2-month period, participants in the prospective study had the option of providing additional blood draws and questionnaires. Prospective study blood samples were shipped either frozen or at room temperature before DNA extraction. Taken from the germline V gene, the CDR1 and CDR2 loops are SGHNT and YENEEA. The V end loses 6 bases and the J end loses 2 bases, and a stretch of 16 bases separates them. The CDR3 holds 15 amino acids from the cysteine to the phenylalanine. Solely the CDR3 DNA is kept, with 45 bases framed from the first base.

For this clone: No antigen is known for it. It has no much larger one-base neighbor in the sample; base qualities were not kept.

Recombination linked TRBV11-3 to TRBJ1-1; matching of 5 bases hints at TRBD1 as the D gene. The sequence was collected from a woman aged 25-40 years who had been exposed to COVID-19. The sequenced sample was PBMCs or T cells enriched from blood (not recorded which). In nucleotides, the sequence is TGTGCCAGCAGTACCGAGAACAGGCCCAACACTGAAGCTTTCTTT. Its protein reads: CASSTENRPNTEAFF. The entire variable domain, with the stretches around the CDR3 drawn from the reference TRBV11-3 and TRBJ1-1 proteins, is EAGVVQSPRYKIIEKKQPVAFWCNPISGHNTLYWYLQNLGQGPELLIRYENEEAVDDSQLPKDRFSAERLKGVDSTLKIQPAELGDSAVYLCASSTENRPNTEAFFGQGTRLTVV.